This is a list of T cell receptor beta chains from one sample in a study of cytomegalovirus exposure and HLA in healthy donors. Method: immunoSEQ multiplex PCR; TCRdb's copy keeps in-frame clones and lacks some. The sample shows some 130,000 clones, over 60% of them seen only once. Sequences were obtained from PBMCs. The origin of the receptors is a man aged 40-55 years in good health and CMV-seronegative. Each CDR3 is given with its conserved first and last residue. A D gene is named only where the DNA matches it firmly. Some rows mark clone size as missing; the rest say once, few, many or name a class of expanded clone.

CDR3 DNA: TGTGCCAGCTCACCACCGTCCCGGGGGGAGCAGTACTTC
CDR3 protein: CASSPPSRGEQYF
CDR3 length: 13
D gene: -
J gene: TRBJ2-7
clone size: -
V gene: TRBV18

CDR3 DNA: TGCGCCAGCAGCTATGGACAGGCCCTGGATGGCTACACCTTC
CDR3 protein: CASSYGQALDGYTF
CDR3 length: 14
D gene: TRBD1
J gene: TRBJ1-2
clone size: -
V gene: TRBV5-1

CDR3 DNA: TGTGCCAGCAGCCTGGGACAGGGGGCTGATCAGCCCCAGCATTTT
CDR3 protein: CASSLGQGADQPQHF
CDR3 length: 15
D gene: TRBD1
J gene: TRBJ1-5
clone size: -
V gene: TRBV7-9

CDR3 DNA: TGTGCCAGCAGTACCGGCTCCACAGGGATCAGGGAGCAGTACTTC
CDR3 protein: CASSTGSTGIREQYF
CDR3 length: 15
D gene: -
J gene: TRBJ2-7
clone size: once
V gene: TRBV28

CDR3 DNA: TGTGCCAGCAGCCCGAGGGGGTTCCTCTACGAGCAGTACTTC
CDR3 protein: CASSPRGFLYEQYF
CDR3 length: 14
D gene: -
J gene: TRBJ2-7
clone size: -
V gene: TRBV5-8

CDR3 DNA: TGTGCCTGGAGTTACCAGGGAACAAACATTCAGTACTTC
CDR3 protein: CAWSYQGTNIQYF
CDR3 length: 13
D gene: -
J gene: TRBJ2-4
clone size: -
V gene: TRBV30

CDR3 DNA: TGTGCCAGCAGTATAGCTCAACCTGGGGCCAACGTCCTGACTTTC
CDR3 protein: CASSIAQPGANVLTF
CDR3 length: 15
D gene: -
J gene: TRBJ2-6
clone size: once
V gene: TRBV2

CDR3 DNA: TGTGCCAGCAGCTCACGGACCCTTAGGGGTACGCAGTATTTT
CDR3 protein: CASSSRTLRGTQYF
CDR3 length: 14
D gene: -
J gene: TRBJ2-3
clone size: -
V gene: TRBV7-9

CDR3 DNA: TGTGCCAGCAGCCCTCAGGGCCTAGGGGAGACCCAGTACTTC
CDR3 protein: CASSPQGLGETQYF
CDR3 length: 14
D gene: -
J gene: TRBJ2-5
clone size: -
V gene: TRBV7-9

CDR3 DNA: TGTGCCAGCAGCTTGGGACTAGCGTACGAGCAGTACTTC
CDR3 protein: CASSLGLAYEQYF
CDR3 length: 13
D gene: TRBD2
J gene: TRBJ2-7
clone size: -
V gene: TRBV13

CDR3 DNA: TGTGCCAGCAGCTCAGGGTGGGGTGAAAAACTGTTTTTT
CDR3 protein: CASSSGWGEKLFF
CDR3 length: 13
D gene: -
J gene: TRBJ1-4
clone size: -
V gene: TRBV27

CDR3 DNA: TGTGCCTGGAGTGTCCTAGCGTCCCTGGGGACCCAGTACTTC
CDR3 protein: CAWSVLASLGTQYF
CDR3 length: 14
D gene: -
J gene: TRBJ2-5
clone size: -
V gene: TRBV30

CDR3 DNA: TGTGCCACCAGCAACCGACTAGCGGGATTCGGTGAGCAGTTCTTC
CDR3 protein: CATSNRLAGFGEQFF
CDR3 length: 15
D gene: TRBD2
J gene: TRBJ2-1
clone size: -
V gene: TRBV15

CDR3 DNA: TGTGCCAGCGTTGGCAGACCGAGGGAGACCCAGTACTTC
CDR3 protein: CASVGRPRETQYF
CDR3 length: 13
D gene: -
J gene: TRBJ2-5
clone size: -
V gene: TRBV6-5

CDR3 DNA: TGTGCCAGCAGTTCGAGAAACTTCCATAATCAGCCCCAGCATTTT
CDR3 protein: CASSSRNFHNQPQHF
CDR3 length: 15
D gene: -
J gene: TRBJ1-5
clone size: -
V gene: TRBV7-3

CDR3 DNA: TGTGCCAGCAGTGACCGGGCTGGGGCCAACGTCCTGACTTTC
CDR3 protein: CASSDRAGANVLTF
CDR3 length: 14
D gene: -
J gene: TRBJ2-6
clone size: -
V gene: TRBV6-4

CDR3 DNA: TGTGCCAGCAGCTTACTCTGGGGGGATCCCCAGCATTTT
CDR3 protein: CASSLLWGDPQHF
CDR3 length: 13
D gene: -
J gene: TRBJ1-5
clone size: -
V gene: TRBV7-2

CDR3 DNA: TGTGCCGGCGGTCAGAGGGCCGATGGCTACACCTTC
CDR3 protein: CAGGQRADGYTF
CDR3 length: 12
D gene: -
J gene: TRBJ1-2
clone size: once
V gene: TRBV2

CDR3 DNA: TGCGCCAGCAGCAGCGGGTCGGACACCTTGACCTACGAGCAGTACTTC
CDR3 protein: CASSSGSDTLTYEQYF
CDR3 length: 16
D gene: -
J gene: TRBJ2-7
clone size: -
V gene: TRBV5-1

CDR3 DNA: TGCAGCGTTCTGAGCACCGGGGAGCTGTTTTTT
CDR3 protein: CSVLSTGELFF
CDR3 length: 11
D gene: -
J gene: TRBJ2-2
clone size: -
V gene: TRBV29-1

CDR3 DNA: TGTGCCAGCACCGACAGGATTAATGATCCGCAGCCCCAGCATTTT
CDR3 protein: CASTDRINDPQPQHF
CDR3 length: 15
D gene: -
J gene: TRBJ1-5
clone size: -
V gene: TRBV6-1

CDR3 DNA: TGCGCCAGCAGCCAAGTACCGGGACAGGGTAATGAAAAACTGTTTTTT
CDR3 protein: CASSQVPGQGNEKLFF
CDR3 length: 16
D gene: TRBD1
J gene: TRBJ1-4
clone size: -
V gene: TRBV4-3

CDR3 DNA: TGTGCCAGCAGCTCCTCAACCGCGGGGGTTGGTGGCTACACCTTC
CDR3 protein: CASSSSTAGVGGYTF
CDR3 length: 15
D gene: -
J gene: TRBJ1-2
clone size: -
V gene: TRBV7-2

CDR3 DNA: TGTGCCAGCAGCTTAGCGGGGGGGCCCTACGAGCAGTACTTC
CDR3 protein: CASSLAGGPYEQYF
CDR3 length: 14
D gene: TRBD2
J gene: TRBJ2-7
clone size: few
V gene: TRBV7-3

CDR3 DNA: TGTGCCATCAGTGGGGGGGGTGGGGACACTGAAGCTTTCTTT
CDR3 protein: CAISGGGGDTEAFF
CDR3 length: 14
D gene: -
J gene: TRBJ1-1
clone size: -
V gene: TRBV10-3

CDR3 DNA: TGTGCCAGCAGTTACGGGGCGGCTAGCACAGATACGCAGTATTTT
CDR3 protein: CASSYGAASTDTQYF
CDR3 length: 15
D gene: -
J gene: TRBJ2-3
clone size: -
V gene: TRBV6-5

CDR3 DNA: TGTGCCAGCAGCTTAGGAGCCCACTACGAGCAGTACTTC
CDR3 protein: CASSLGAHYEQYF
CDR3 length: 13
D gene: -
J gene: TRBJ2-7
clone size: -
V gene: TRBV13

CDR3 DNA: TGTGCCTGGAGTGGCTACCGAAACACCATATATTTT
CDR3 protein: CAWSGYRNTIYF
CDR3 length: 12
D gene: -
J gene: TRBJ1-3
clone size: -
V gene: TRBV30

CDR3 DNA: TGTGCCAGCTCACGATCCCCAGGGGGGCCCTACGAGCAGTACTTC
CDR3 protein: CASSRSPGGPYEQYF
CDR3 length: 15
D gene: -
J gene: TRBJ2-7
clone size: -
V gene: TRBV18

CDR3 DNA: TGTGCCAGTAGTATACAACAGGGGGCCTATGGCTACACCTTC
CDR3 protein: CASSIQQGAYGYTF
CDR3 length: 14
D gene: TRBD1
J gene: TRBJ1-2
clone size: -
V gene: TRBV19

CDR3 DNA: TGTGCCAGCAGGTACGGAGGACAGGGGACCCACTACACCTTC
CDR3 protein: CASRYGGQGTHYTF
CDR3 length: 14
D gene: TRBD1
J gene: TRBJ1-2
clone size: -
V gene: TRBV6-5

CDR3 DNA: TGTGCCAGCAGCAAAGCGGGGACTACCCACGGTAGTGAGCAGTTCTTC
CDR3 protein: CASSKAGTTHGSEQFF
CDR3 length: 16
D gene: -
J gene: TRBJ2-1
clone size: -
V gene: TRBV21-1

CDR3 DNA: TGTGCCATCAGTGTCACCAATTGGGGCCACAATGAGCAGTTCTTC
CDR3 protein: CAISVTNWGHNEQFF
CDR3 length: 15
D gene: -
J gene: TRBJ2-1
clone size: -
V gene: TRBV10-3

CDR3 DNA: TGTGCCAGCAATTCAGGGGGTGAAAAACTGTTTTTT
CDR3 protein: CASNSGGEKLFF
CDR3 length: 12
D gene: TRBD1
J gene: TRBJ1-4
clone size: -
V gene: TRBV28

CDR3 DNA: TGTGCCAGCATGACTAGCGGGAGAAGATACGAGCAGTACTTC
CDR3 protein: CASMTSGRRYEQYF
CDR3 length: 14
D gene: TRBD2
J gene: TRBJ2-7
clone size: -
V gene: TRBV28

CDR3 DNA: TGTGCCAGCCGAGAGGACAGGGAGGGAACTGAAGCTTTCTTT
CDR3 protein: CASREDREGTEAFF
CDR3 length: 14
D gene: TRBD1
J gene: TRBJ1-1
clone size: once
V gene: TRBV6-5

CDR3 DNA: TGTGCCAGCAGCACTGGCGGTGGGGAGACCCAGTACTTC
CDR3 protein: CASSTGGGETQYF
CDR3 length: 13
D gene: -
J gene: TRBJ2-5
clone size: -
V gene: TRBV5-6